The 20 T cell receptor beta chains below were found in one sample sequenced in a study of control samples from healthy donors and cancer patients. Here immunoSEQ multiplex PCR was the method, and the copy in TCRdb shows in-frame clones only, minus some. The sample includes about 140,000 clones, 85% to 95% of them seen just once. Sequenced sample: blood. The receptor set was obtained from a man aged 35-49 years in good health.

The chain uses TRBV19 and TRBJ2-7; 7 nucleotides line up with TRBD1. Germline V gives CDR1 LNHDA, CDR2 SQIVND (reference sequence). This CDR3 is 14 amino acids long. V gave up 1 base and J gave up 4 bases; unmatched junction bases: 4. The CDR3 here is CASSIGDRVYEQYF. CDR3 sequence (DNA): TGTGCCAGTAGTATAGGAGACAGGGTTTACGAGCAGTACTTC.

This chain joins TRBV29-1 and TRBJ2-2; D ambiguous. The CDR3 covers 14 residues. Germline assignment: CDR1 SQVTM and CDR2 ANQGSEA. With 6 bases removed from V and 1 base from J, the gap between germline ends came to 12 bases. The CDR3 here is CSVDAPENTGELFF. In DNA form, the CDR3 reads TGCAGCGTCGACGCGCCCGAGAACACCGGGGAGCTGTTTTTT.

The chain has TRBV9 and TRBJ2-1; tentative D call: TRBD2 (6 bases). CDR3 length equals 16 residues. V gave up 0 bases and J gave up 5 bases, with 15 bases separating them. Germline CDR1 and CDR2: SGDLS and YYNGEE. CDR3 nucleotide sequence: TGTGCCAGCAGCGTAGATACTGGCGGGGACGACAATGAGCAGTTCTTC. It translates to CASSVDTGGDDNEQFF. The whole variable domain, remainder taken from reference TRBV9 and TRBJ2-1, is DSGVTQTPKHLITATGQRVTLRCSPRSGDLSVYWYQQSLDQGLQFLIQYYNGEERAKGNILERFSAQQFPDLHSELNLSSLELGDSALYFCASSVDTGGDDNEQFFGPGTRLTVL.

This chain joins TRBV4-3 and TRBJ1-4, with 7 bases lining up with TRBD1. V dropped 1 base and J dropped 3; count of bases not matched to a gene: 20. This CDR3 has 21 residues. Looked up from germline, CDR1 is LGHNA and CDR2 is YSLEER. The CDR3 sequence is CASSQGIVTGVDLKPNEKLFF. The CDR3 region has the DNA TGCGCCAGCAGCCAAGGGATCGTTACAGGGGTAGATCTTAAGCCTAATGAAAAACTGTTTTTT.

CDR3 in amino acids: CASSPGDTDTQYF. The CDR3 coding sequence is TGCGCCAGCAGCCCCGGGGACACAGATACGCAGTATTTT. The rearrangement joins TRBV5-1 to TRBJ2-3, with D possibly being TRBD2 (5 bases). Germline loops: CDR1 SGHRS, CDR2 YFSETQ. The CDR3 contains 13 residues. V dropped 4 bases and J dropped 2 bases, with 8 bases sitting between them.

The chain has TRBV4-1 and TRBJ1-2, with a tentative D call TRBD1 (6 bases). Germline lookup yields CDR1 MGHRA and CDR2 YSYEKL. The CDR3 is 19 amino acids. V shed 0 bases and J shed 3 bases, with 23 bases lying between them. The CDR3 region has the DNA TGCGCCAGCAGCCAAGATGCTGGGGCGCGCAGGGGAAATGACTATGGCTACACCTTC. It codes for CASSQDAGARRGNDYGYTF.

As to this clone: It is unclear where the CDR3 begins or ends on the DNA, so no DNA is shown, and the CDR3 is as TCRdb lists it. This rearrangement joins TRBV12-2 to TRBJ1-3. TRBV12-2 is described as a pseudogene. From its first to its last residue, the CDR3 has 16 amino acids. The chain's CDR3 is CASRLGSFGPGNTIYF.

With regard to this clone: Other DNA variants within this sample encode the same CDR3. The CDR3: CASSLNTEAFF. CDR3 coding DNA: TGCGCCAGCAGCTTGAACACTGAAGCTTTCTTT. The chain has TRBV5-1 and TRBJ1-1; D gene unclear. Germline V gene lookup returns CDR1 SGHRS and CDR2 YFSETQ. This CDR3 is built from 11 residues. V dropped 1 base and J dropped 2 bases, with 0 bases sitting between them.

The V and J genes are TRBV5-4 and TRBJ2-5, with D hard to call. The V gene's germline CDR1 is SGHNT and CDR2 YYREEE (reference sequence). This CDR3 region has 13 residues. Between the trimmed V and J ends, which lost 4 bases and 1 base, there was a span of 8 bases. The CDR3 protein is CASSPWGQETQYF. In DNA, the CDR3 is TGTGCCAGCAGCCCTTGGGGCCAAGAGACCCAGTACTTC. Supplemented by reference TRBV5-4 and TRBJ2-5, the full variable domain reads ETGVTQSPTHLIKTRGQQVTLRCSSQSGHNTVSWYQQALGQGPQFIFQYYREEENGRGNFPPRFSGLQFPNYSSELNVNALELDDSALYLCASSPWGQETQYFGPGTRLLVL.

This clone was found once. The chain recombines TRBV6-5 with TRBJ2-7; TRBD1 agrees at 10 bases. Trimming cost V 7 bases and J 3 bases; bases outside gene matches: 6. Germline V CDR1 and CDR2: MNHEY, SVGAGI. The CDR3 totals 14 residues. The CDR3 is CASTGGDRGYEQYF. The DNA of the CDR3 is TGTGCCAGCACCGGCGGGGACAGGGGCTACGAGCAGTACTTC.

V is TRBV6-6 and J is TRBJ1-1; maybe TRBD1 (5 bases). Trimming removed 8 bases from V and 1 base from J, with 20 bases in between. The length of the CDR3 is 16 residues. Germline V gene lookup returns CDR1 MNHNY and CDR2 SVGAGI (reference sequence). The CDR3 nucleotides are TGTGCCAGCGGACCCGTAGCCGGGACTCAGAACACTGAAGCTTTCTTT. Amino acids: CASGPVAGTQNTEAFF.

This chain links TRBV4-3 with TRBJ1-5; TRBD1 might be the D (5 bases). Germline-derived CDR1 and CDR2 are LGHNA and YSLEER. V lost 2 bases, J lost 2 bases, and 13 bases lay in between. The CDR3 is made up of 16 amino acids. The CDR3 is CASSQSLGGGNQPQHF. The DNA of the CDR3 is TGCGCCAGCAGCCAAAGTCTCGGGGGTGGCAATCAGCCCCAGCATTTT.

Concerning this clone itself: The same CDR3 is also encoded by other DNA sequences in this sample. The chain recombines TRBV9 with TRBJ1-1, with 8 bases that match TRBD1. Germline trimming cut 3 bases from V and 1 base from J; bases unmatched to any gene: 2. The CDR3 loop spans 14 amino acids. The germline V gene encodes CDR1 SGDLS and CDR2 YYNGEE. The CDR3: CASSAGQGNTEAFF. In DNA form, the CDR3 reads TGTGCCAGCAGCGCCGGACAGGGGAACACTGAAGCTTTCTTT. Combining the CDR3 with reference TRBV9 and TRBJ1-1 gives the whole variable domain DSGVTQTPKHLITATGQRVTLRCSPRSGDLSVYWYQQSLDQGLQFLIQYYNGEERAKGNILERFSAQQFPDLHSELNLSSLELGDSALYFCASSAGQGNTEAFFGQGTRLTVV.

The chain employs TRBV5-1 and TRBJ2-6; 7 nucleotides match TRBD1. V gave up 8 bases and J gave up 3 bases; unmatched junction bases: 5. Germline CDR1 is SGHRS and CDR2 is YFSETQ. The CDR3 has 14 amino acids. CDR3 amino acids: CASRTGIGANVLTF. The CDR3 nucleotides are TGCGCCAGTAGGACAGGAATTGGGGCCAACGTCCTGACTTTC.

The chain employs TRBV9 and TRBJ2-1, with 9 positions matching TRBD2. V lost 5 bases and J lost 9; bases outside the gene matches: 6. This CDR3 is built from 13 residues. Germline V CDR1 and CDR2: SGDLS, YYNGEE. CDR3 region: CASSAGGRSEQFF. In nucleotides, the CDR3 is TGTGCCAGCAGTGCGGGGGGGAGGAGTGAGCAGTTCTTC.

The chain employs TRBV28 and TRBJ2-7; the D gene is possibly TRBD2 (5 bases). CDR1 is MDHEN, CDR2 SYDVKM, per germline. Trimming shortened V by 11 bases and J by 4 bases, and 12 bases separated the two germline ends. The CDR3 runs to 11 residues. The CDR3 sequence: CAPGEGYEQYF. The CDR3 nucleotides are TGTGCCCCTGGTGAGGGATACGAGCAGTACTTC.

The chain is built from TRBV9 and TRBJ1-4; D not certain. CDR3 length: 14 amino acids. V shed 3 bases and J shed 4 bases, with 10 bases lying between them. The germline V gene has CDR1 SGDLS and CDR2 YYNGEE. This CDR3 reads CASSDDGSNEKLFF. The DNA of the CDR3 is TGTGCCAGCAGCGACGACGGGAGTAATGAAAAACTGTTTTTT.

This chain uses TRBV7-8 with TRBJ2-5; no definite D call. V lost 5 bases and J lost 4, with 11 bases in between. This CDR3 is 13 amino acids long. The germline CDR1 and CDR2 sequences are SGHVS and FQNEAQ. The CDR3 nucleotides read TGTGCCAGCAGCCCAGGCGGTAGAGAGACCCAGTACTTC. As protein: CASSPGGRETQYF. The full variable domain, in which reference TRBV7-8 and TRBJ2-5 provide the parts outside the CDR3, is GAGVSQSPRYKVAKRGQDVALRCDPISGHVSLFWYQQALGQGPEFLTYFQNEAQLDKSGLPSDRFFAERPEGSVSTLKIQRTQQEDSAVYLCASSPGGRETQYFGPGTRLLVL.

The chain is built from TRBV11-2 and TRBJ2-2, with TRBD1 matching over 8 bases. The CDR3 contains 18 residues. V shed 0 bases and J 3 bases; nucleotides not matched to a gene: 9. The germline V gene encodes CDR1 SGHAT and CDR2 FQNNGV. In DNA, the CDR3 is TGTGCCAGCAGCTTAGATGATACAGGGGGTTCCGACACCGGGGAGCTGTTTTTT. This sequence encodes CASSLDDTGGSDTGELFF.

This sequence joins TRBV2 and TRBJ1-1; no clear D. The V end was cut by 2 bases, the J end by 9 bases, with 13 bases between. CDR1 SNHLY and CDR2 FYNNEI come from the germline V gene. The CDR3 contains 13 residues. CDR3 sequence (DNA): TGTGCCAGCAGTGAATTCGGCTACCGGAAAGCTTTCTTT. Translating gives CASSEFGYRKAFF.